The 19 T cell receptor beta chains below were found in one sample sequenced in a study of blood T cell repertoires in COVID-19. TCRdb keeps only in-frame clones here, not all; method: immunoSEQ multiplex PCR. The data contain approximately 100,000 clones, around four fifths of them singletons. The sample was peripheral blood. Source of these receptors: a man aged 55 to 70 with acute or convalescent COVID-19.

The rearrangement links TRBV4-3 to TRBJ1-5; D remains ambiguous. The CDR3 length is 15 residues. The germline gives CDR1 LGHNA, CDR2 YSLEER. Trimming stripped 0 bases from V and 6 bases from J, with 12 bases between. CDR3 coding DNA: TGCGCCAGCAGCCAAGAGGGGTGGGGAGGTCAGCCCCAGCATTTT. It yields the protein CASSQEGWGGQPQHF.

This clone has just a few counts. CDR3 in DNA: TGCGCCAGCAGCTTGTTGGCAGGCACTGAAGCTTTCTTT. Translated: CASSLLAGTEAFF. The gene calls are TRBV5-1 and TRBJ1-1; D is unresolved. In germline, CDR1 is SGHRS, CDR2 YFSETQ. V lost 1 base, J lost 4 bases, and 8 bases lay in between. The CDR3 runs to 13 residues.

This clone was detected once. The rearrangement joins TRBV27 to TRBJ1-5; D possibly corresponds to TRBD1 (6 bases). V gave up 4 bases and J gave up 2 bases, with 21 bases separating them. CDR1 is MNHEY, CDR2 SMNVEV, per germline (reference sequence). This CDR3 is built from 18 residues. CDR3 sequence reads: CASSSRSRGGGGNQPQHF. The CDR3 DNA reads TGTGCCAGCAGTTCGAGATCCCGAGGGGGTGGAGGCAATCAGCCCCAGCATTTT.

The rearrangement uses TRBV28 and TRBJ1-5; D is undetermined. CDR3 size: 15 residues. Trimming cost V 1 base and J 4 bases, with 11 bases left between them. Per germline, CDR1 MDHEN and CDR2 SYDVKM. The CDR3 protein is CASSLLGSSNQPQHF. DNA of the CDR3: TGTGCCAGCAGTTTATTGGGCAGTTCAAATCAGCCCCAGCATTTT.

The chain has TRBV6-5 and TRBJ2-1; D is uncertain. V lost 2 bases to trimming and J lost 5 bases, with 10 bases between them. The CDR3 runs to 14 residues. Germline CDR1 reads MNHEY; CDR2 reads SVGAGI. DNA for the CDR3: TGTGCCAGCAGTTACAAACAGCCAAACAATGAGCAGTTCTTC. Translated, it gives CASSYKQPNNEQFF.

The chain is built from TRBV9 and TRBJ2-2; 12 nucleotides align to TRBD2. Per the germline V gene, CDR1 is SGDLS and CDR2 is YYNGEE. The CDR3 covers 18 residues. V gave up 0 bases and J gave up 1 base; unmatched junction bases: 4. The CDR3 reads CASSVATSGGRNTGELFF. DNA for the CDR3: TGTGCCAGCAGCGTAGCTACTAGCGGGGGGCGGAACACCGGGGAGCTGTTTTTT. Combining the CDR3 with reference TRBV9 and TRBJ2-2 gives the whole variable domain DSGVTQTPKHLITATGQRVTLRCSPRSGDLSVYWYQQSLDQGLQFLIQYYNGEERAKGNILERFSAQQFPDLHSELNLSSLELGDSALYFCASSVATSGGRNTGELFFGEGSRLTVL.

This sequence joins TRBV4-1 and TRBJ2-5; TRBD1 might be the D (5 bases). This CDR3 is built from 12 residues. CDR1 is MGHRA and CDR2 is YSYEKL in the germline V gene. In DNA form, the CDR3 reads TGCGGGGCGGTAGGGGACCAAGAGACCCAGTACTTC. It codes for CGAVGDQETQYF.

The chain joins TRBV24-1 to TRBJ2-1; TRBD2 matches at 9 bases. The germline CDR1 and CDR2 sequences are KGHDR and SFDVKD. V was clipped by 4 bases and J by 3 bases; unmatched bases: 9. The CDR3 extends over 17 amino acids. The CDR3 coding sequence is TGTGCCACCAGTGACCAAGGCGGGACTAGCAGCTACAATGAGCAGTTCTTC. Encoded protein: CATSDQGGTSSYNEQFF.

The chain employs TRBV28 and TRBJ1-5; D is unresolved. Trimming took off 4 bases at V and 7 bases at J, with 8 bases between the two ends. The CDR3 is 12 residues long. Germline CDR1 is MDHEN and CDR2 is SYDVKM. CDR3 DNA: TGTGCCAGCAGTTCAATTGAGCAGCCCCAGCATTTT. Translation: CASSSIEQPQHF. Variable domain in full (rest from reference TRBV28 and TRBJ1-5): DVKVTQSSRYLVKRTGEKVFLECVQDMDHENMFWYRQDPGLGLRLIYFSYDVKMKEKGDIPEGYSVSREKKERFSLILESASTNQTSMYLCASSSIEQPQHFGDGTRLSIL.

This clone has a single count. This chain connects TRBV28 to TRBJ1-5; 11 bases are shared with TRBD1. The CDR3 is 16 amino acids. The germline CDR1 and CDR2 sequences are MDHEN and SYDVKM. V shed 4 bases, J shed 4 bases, and the junction held 6 bases outside the gene matches. This CDR3 is CASSSTGQGGNQPQHF. DNA of the CDR3: TGTGCCAGCAGTTCGACGGGACAGGGGGGAAATCAGCCCCAGCATTTT.

V and J are TRBV7-2 and TRBJ1-5; TRBD1 aligns across 9 bases. With 4 bases clipped from V and 6 bases from J, the junction kept 13 bases outside the gene matches. The germline V gene has CDR1 SGHTA and CDR2 FQGNSA. The CDR3 contains 17 residues. The CDR3 DNA reads as TGTGCCAGCAGCTATTCCTCGGGGACAGGGCGCGGTCAGCCCCAGCATTTT. The encoded protein is CASSYSSGTGRGQPQHF.

The chain joins TRBV7-2 to TRBJ1-1; TRBD1 agrees at 11 bases. The CDR3 sequence is 18 residues long. V gave up 1 base and J gave up 4 bases; unmatched junction bases: 11. Germline CDR1 SGHTA, CDR2 FQGNSA. The CDR3 here is CASSLEPGQGEMSTEAFF. The CDR3, as DNA: TGTGCCAGCAGCTTAGAACCGGGACAGGGGGAAATGAGCACTGAAGCTTTCTTT.

The rearrangement uses TRBV4-3 and TRBJ1-5, with 8 nucleotides matching TRBD1. This CDR3 is 15 amino acids long. After removal of 3 bases from V and 3 bases from J, the junction contained 4 bases not matched to a gene. Germline CDR1 and CDR2: LGHNA and YSLEER. The CDR3, as DNA: TGCGCCAGCAGCCAGCGGACAGGGCCCAATCAGCCCCAGCATTTT. It codes for CASSQRTGPNQPQHF.

The chain is built from TRBV5-1 and TRBJ2-7; 7 bases fit TRBD1. V shed 4 bases and J 6 bases; nucleotides not matched to a gene: 10. Germline values: CDR1 SGHRS, CDR2 YFSETQ. The CDR3 spans 14 residues. CDR3 DNA sequence: TGCGCCAGCAGCATACGGACAGGTTCGAGCGAGCAGTACTTC. Translated, it gives CASSIRTGSSEQYF.

The chain combines TRBV10-2 with TRBJ2-2; TRBD1 matches at 7 bases. Germline loops: CDR1 WSHSY, CDR2 SAAADI. After removal of 6 bases from V and 0 bases from J, the junction contained 10 bases not matched to a gene. This CDR3 is 17 amino acids long. Written as DNA, the CDR3 is TGCGCCAGCAGACGGACAGGAACACCTGCGAACACCGGGGAGCTGTTTTTT. This encodes CASRRTGTPANTGELFF.

The chain couples TRBV5-6 to TRBJ1-6; unclear D gene. This CDR3 contains 14 residues. Germline CDR1 reads SGHDT; CDR2 reads YYEEEE. V was cut by 2 bases and J by 7 bases, with 10 bases left in between. CDR3 sequence (DNA): TGTGCCAGCAGCTTTCTCCCGGGGAATTCACCCCTCCACTTT. It encodes CASSFLPGNSPLHF.

The chain employs TRBV3-1 (or the pseudogene TRBV3-2) and TRBJ2-1, with 12 bases aligning to TRBD2. CDR3 length equals 17 residues. CDR1 is LGHDT and CDR2 is YNNKEL in the germline V gene (reference sequence). The J segment lost 4 bases and the V segment lost 4 bases, leaving 8 bases of the junction unmatched. The CDR3 DNA is TGTGCCAGCAGCCCCCCCCCGGGACTAGCGGGTTACAATGAGCAGTTCTTC. Translation gives CASSPPPGLAGYNEQFF.

V is TRBV10-2 and J is TRBJ2-7; weak D call: TRBD2 (6 bases). The CDR3 has 12 residues. CDR1 is WSHSY, CDR2 SAAADI, per germline. Between the trimmed V and J ends, which lost 10 bases and 9 bases, there was a span of 19 bases. CDR3 sequence (DNA): TGCGCCACCCTAAGGGACTCCGGTGGGCAGTACGTC. Amino acid sequence: CATLRDSGGQYV.

This clone came up a few times. The CDR3 spells CASSLATGSVGELFF. CDR3 in DNA: TGCGCCAGCAGCTTGGCAACCGGGAGTGTCGGGGAGCTGTTTTTT. V is TRBV5-1 and J is TRBJ2-2, with D perhaps TRBD2 (6 bases). The CDR3 has 15 amino acids. CDR1 SGHRS and CDR2 YFSETQ come from the germline V gene. Deletions cut 0 bases from V and 7 bases from J, with 13 bases between. The full variable domain, in which reference TRBV5-1 and TRBJ2-2 provide the parts outside the CDR3, is KAGVTQTPRYLIKTRGQQVTLSCSPISGHRSVSWYQQTPGQGLQFLFEYFSETQRNKGNFPGRFSGRQFSNSRSEMNVSTLELGDSALYLCASSLATGSVGELFFGEGSRLTVL.